This T cell receptor beta chain was sequenced in a study of OX40 agonist ivuxolimab in advanced cancers. About the full investigation: Ivuxolimab was a fully human IgG2 agonistic monoclonal antibody targeting the costimulatory receptor OX40 (CD134). Peripheral TCRbeta sequencing aimed to test whether ivuxolimab altered TCR sequence diversity and caused clonal T-cell expansion. The dose-escalation cohort was roughly 87% male with a mean age of around 64 years, ranging from about 20 to 85. Of the roughly 51 patients in dose escalation, about 20 had hepatocellular carcinoma, some 15 had melanoma, 9 had renal cell carcinoma and 9 had head and neck cancer. Prior anti-PD-1, anti-PD-L1 or anti-CTLA-4 therapy was permitted, and 35% to 40% of dose-escalation patients had received checkpoint inhibitors. Intravenous ivuxolimab was administered to patients every 2 weeks at six dose levels: 0.01, 0.1, 0.3, 1.5, 3 and 10 mg/kg. The paper describes the monotherapy dose-escalation part (N of about 47 patients) of the phase I trial of ivuxolimab. Three dose-escalation patients achieved partial responses, one with hepatocellular carcinoma and two with cutaneous melanoma.

What the study reported, not specific to this receptor: On average, CD8+ T cells showed more expanded clones than CD4+ T cells after ivuxolimab. In the 0.1-3.0 mg/kg groups, partial responders had among the lowest normalized peripheral clonal expansion, particularly in CD8+ T cells. At doses of 0.1 to 3.0 mg/kg, clonal expansion of both CD4+ and CD8+ blood T cells was observed from baseline to week 6. The antigen specificity of the clonally expanded peripheral T cells was not determined. Low levels of normalized T-cell clonal expansion were also seen in some patients who did not respond.

The trial excluded patients who had a history of autoimmune disease or were on systemic immunosuppression. Peripheral blood for TCR sequencing was drawn from every dose cohort at baseline, at cycle 4 day 1 and at cycle 7 day 1. Samples came from an open-label, multicenter, first-in-human phase I dose-escalation trial of ivuxolimab. The trial enrolled adults with locally advanced or metastatic head and neck squamous cell, hepatocellular, melanoma or renal cell carcinoma. Before TCR sequencing, CD4+ and CD8+ T cells were separately sorted from peripheral blood. Genomic DNA was isolated from the sorted cells so that the TCRbeta CDR3 region could be sequenced. The immunoSEQ Assay was used to sequence the TCRbeta CDR3 regions. TCRdb took this table from immuneACCESS and kept in-frame rearrangements with V and J called. Such tables lack part of the clones; where checked against another copy, unresolved V genes explain under half of the gap, and the rest is unexplained. This sample comprises more than 55,000 clones, under 90% of them detected only once. 5% to 6.5% of the sample is in the top ten clones.

The germline V gene encodes CDR1 GTSNPN and CDR2 SVGIG (reference sequence). Measured from the cysteine to the phenylalanine, the CDR3 is 13 residues long. Only CDR3 DNA is held: 39 bases, read in frame from base 1. Compared with germline, V lacks 4 bases and J lacks 8 bases; bases without a gene match: 7. A word on this clone: This receptor's antigen is unknown. Base qualities are not at hand, and no much larger clone is one base apart.

This TCR was sampled from an adult with an advanced solid tumor such as melanoma, head and neck, liver or kidney cancer. The sample in question was CD4+ or CD8+ T cells sorted from blood, obtained in a trial of the OX40 agonist ivuxolimab. In this chain, TRBV30 is recombined with TRBJ1-2; 10 bases in the middle match TRBD1. The base sequence is TGTGCCTGGACGGCCGGGACAGGGGAAGGCTACACCTTC. Its product reads: CAWTAGTGEGYTF.